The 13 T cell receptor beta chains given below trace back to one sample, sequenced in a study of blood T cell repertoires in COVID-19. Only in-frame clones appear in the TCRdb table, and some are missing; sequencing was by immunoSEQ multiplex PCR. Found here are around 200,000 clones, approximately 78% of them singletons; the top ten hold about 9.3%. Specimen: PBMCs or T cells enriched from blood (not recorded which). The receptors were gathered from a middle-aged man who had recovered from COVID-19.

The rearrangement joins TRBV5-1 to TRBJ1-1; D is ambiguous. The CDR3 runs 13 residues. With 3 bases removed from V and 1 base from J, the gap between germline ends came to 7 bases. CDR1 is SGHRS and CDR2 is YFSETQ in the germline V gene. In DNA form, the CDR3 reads TGCGCCAGCAGCTGGGCAGGGAACACTGAAGCTTTCTTT. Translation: CASSWAGNTEAFF. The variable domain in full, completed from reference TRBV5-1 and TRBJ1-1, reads KAGVTQTPRYLIKTRGQQVTLSCSPISGHRSVSWYQQTPGQGLQFLFEYFSETQRNKGNFPGRFSGRQFSNSRSEMNVSTLELGDSALYLCASSWAGNTEAFFGQGTRLTVV.

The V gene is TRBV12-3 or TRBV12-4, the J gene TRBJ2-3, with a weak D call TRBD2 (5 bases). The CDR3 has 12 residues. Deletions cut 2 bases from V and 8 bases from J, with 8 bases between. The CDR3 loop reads CASSLLRGTQYF. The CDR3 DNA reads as TGTGCCAGCAGTTTACTTCGGGGTACGCAGTATTTT.

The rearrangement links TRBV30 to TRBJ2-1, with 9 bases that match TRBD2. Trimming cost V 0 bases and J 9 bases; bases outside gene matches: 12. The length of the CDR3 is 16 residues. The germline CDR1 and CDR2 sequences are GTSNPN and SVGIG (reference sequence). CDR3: CAWSVPGVAGVSEQFF. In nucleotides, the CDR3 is TGTGCCTGGAGTGTACCCGGAGTAGCGGGAGTGAGTGAGCAGTTCTTC.

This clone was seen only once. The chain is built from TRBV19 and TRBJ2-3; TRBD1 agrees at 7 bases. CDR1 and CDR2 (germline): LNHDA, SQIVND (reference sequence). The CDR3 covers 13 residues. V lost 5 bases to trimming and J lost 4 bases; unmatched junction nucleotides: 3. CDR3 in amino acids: CASSLQGPDTQYF. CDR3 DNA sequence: TGTGCCAGTAGTTTACAGGGGCCAGATACGCAGTATTTT.

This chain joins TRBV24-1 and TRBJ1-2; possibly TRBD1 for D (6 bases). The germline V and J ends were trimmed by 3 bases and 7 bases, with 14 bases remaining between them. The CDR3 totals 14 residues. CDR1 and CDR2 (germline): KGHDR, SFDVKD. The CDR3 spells CATSDVRGMGGYTF. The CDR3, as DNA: TGTGCCACCAGTGATGTCAGGGGAATGGGTGGCTACACCTTC.

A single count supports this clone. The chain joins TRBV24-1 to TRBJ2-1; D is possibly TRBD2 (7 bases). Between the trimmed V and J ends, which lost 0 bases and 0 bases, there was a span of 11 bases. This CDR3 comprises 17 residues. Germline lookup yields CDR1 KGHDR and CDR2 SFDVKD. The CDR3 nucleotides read TGTGCCACCAGTGATTTGGGGGGGGCTAGCTCCTACAATGAGCAGTTCTTC. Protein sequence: CATSDLGGASSYNEQFF.

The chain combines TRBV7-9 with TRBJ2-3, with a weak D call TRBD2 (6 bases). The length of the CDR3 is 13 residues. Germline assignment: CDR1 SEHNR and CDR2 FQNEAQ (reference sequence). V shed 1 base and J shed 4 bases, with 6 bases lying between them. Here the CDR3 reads CASSLGLADTQYF. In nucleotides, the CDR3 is TGTGCCAGCAGCTTAGGACTAGCAGATACGCAGTATTTT.

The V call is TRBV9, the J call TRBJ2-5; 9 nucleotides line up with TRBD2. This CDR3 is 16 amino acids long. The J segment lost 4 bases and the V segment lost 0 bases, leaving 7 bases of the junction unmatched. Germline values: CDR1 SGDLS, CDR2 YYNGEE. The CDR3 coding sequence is TGTGCCAGCAGCGTAGGTAGCGGGAGTCGGATAGAGACCCAGTACTTC. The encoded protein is CASSVGSGSRIETQYF.

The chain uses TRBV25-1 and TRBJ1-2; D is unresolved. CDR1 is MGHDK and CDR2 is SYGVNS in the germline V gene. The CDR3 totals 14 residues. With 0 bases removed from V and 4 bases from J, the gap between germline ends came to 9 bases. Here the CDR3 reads CASSEYIPLYGYTF. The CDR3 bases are TGTGCCAGCAGTGAATATATTCCCCTCTATGGCTACACCTTC.

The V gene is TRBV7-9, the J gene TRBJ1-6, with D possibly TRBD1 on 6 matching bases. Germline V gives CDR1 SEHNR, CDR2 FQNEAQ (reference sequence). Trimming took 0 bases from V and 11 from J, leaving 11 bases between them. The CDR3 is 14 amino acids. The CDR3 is CASSLARQGTPLHF. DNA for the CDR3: TGTGCCAGCAGCTTAGCCCGCCAGGGGACACCCCTCCACTTT.

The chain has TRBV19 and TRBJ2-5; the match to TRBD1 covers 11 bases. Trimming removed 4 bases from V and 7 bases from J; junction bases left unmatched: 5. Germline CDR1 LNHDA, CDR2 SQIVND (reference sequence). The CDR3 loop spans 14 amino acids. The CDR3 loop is CASSSWDRGRTQYF. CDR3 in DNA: TGTGCCAGTAGTAGCTGGGACAGGGGGAGGACCCAGTACTTC.

Here the CDR3 reads CATRDRTYYGYTF. The CDR3 DNA is TGTGCCACCCGGGACAGGACCTACTATGGCTACACCTTC. The chain has TRBV25-1 and TRBJ1-2; 8 bases map to TRBD1. The germline V gene encodes CDR1 MGHDK and CDR2 SYGVNS. The CDR3 runs to 13 residues. V was clipped by 10 bases and J by 3 bases; unmatched bases: 7.

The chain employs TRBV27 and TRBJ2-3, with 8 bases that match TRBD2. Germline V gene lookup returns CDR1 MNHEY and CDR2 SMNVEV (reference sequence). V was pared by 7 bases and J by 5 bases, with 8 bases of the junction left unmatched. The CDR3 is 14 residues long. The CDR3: CASKAILAGDTQYF. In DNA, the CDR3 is TGTGCCAGCAAAGCGATCCTAGCGGGAGATACGCAGTATTTT.